The 3 T cell receptor beta chains presented below share a single source sample, sequenced in a study of blood T cell repertoires in COVID-19 (dated by TCRdb to the early 2020s). Libraries were made using the immunoSEQ multiplex PCR assay. TCRdb mirrors the immuneACCESS table, restricted to in-frame sequences. Some clones are absent from its copies; in checked studies, under half trace to an unresolved V gene, and the reason for the others is unknown. The sample table contains about 260,000 clones; only one count was recorded for roughly 88% of them. The ten biggest clones cover about 0.7% of the sample. Sequenced: peripheral blood. Every receptor here comes from a human donor in a cohort sampled during active COVID-19.

The chain uses TRBV6-2 or TRBV6-3 and TRBJ2-3; 9 nucleotides line up with TRBD2. With 5 bases clipped from V and 4 bases from J, the junction kept 7 bases outside the gene matches. The CDR3 extends over 15 amino acids. Per the germline V gene, CDR1 is MNHEY and CDR2 is SVGEGT. The CDR3 reads CASSISGGRSDTQYF. The CDR3 bases are TGTGCCAGCAGTATTAGCGGGGGACGGTCAGATACGCAGTATTTT.

The chain combines TRBV4-3 with TRBJ1-2; perhaps TRBD1 as D (6 bases). The CDR3 totals 16 residues. V lost 1 base and J lost 4, with 16 bases in between. The germline V gene has CDR1 LGHNA and CDR2 YSLEER. CDR3 protein: CASSQVSAGAGYGYTF. As DNA, the CDR3 is TGCGCCAGCAGCCAAGTTTCGGCAGGGGCGGGCTATGGCTACACCTTC.

A word on this clone: A read error may account for a junction end that differs from germline. The CDR3 reads CASGTGTGVFNF. The CDR3, as DNA: TGTGCCAGCGGTACCGGGACGGGAGTCTTTAACTTC. The chain employs TRBV7-3 and TRBJ2-7; D possibly corresponds to TRBD2 (6 bases). The CDR3 spans 12 residues. Per germline, CDR1 SGHTA and CDR2 FQGTGA. Based on the CDR3 plus reference TRBV7-3 and TRBJ2-7, the full variable domain is GAGVSQTPSNKVTEKGKYVELRCDPISGHTALYWYRQSLGQGPEFLIYFQGTGAADDSGLPNDRFFAVRPEGSVSTLKIQRTERGDSAVYLCASGTGTGVFNFGPGTRLTVT.